The 7 T cell receptor beta chains reported below all come from one sample, sequenced in a study of blood T cell repertoires in COVID-19. Data came from immunoSEQ multiplex PCR; TCRdb stores just in-frame clones and leaves some out. This table has 300,000 to 450,000 clones, roughly 77% appearing once. The material sequenced was peripheral blood. These receptors came from a human donor with acute or convalescent COVID-19. The donor label of this sample is uncertain.

V and J are TRBV19 and TRBJ1-4, with D perhaps TRBD1 (6 bases). Germline V gives CDR1 LNHDA, CDR2 SQIVND (reference sequence). The germline V and J ends were trimmed by 4 bases and 8 bases, with 14 bases remaining between them. The CDR3 runs to 14 residues. The CDR3 spells CASSNRVTREKLFF. In DNA, the CDR3 is TGTGCCAGTAGTAACAGGGTTACCCGGGAAAAACTGTTTTTT.

The V call is TRBV28, the J call TRBJ1-2; the D gene is possibly TRBD1 (5 bases). The V and J ends lost 5 bases and 7 bases respectively, with 17 bases between them. The germline CDR1 and CDR2 sequences are MDHEN and SYDVKM. The length of the CDR3 is 14 residues. The CDR3: CASSTPGTNGGYTF. The CDR3 DNA follows: TGTGCCAGCAGTACCCCCGGGACTAACGGTGGCTACACCTTC.

This sequence joins TRBV10-3 and TRBJ2-3; the D is unclear. Trimming cost V 9 bases and J 2 bases, with 12 bases left between them. CDR3 length: 13 residues. The germline V gene encodes CDR1 ENHRY and CDR2 SYGVKD. The CDR3 sequence: CAIQVAYTDTQYF. The CDR3, as DNA: TGTGCCATTCAGGTTGCTTACACAGATACGCAGTATTTT.

The V and J genes are TRBV5-1 and TRBJ1-4, with no clear D. Germline V gene lookup returns CDR1 SGHRS and CDR2 YFSETQ. V was shortened by 5 bases and J by 0 bases, with 11 bases between the two germline ends. The CDR3 sequence is 15 residues long. CDR3 nucleotide sequence: TGCGCCAGCAGGCGGGGTCCTGCAACTAATGAAAAACTGTTTTTT. It yields the protein CASRRGPATNEKLFF.

J is TRBJ1-5 and V is TRBV4-2, with D possibly being TRBD1 (5 bases). The CDR3 extends over 13 amino acids. The V end was cut by 1 base, the J end by 7 bases, with 8 bases between. Per germline, CDR1 LGHNA and CDR2 YNFKEQ. The CDR3 DNA reads TGTGCCAGCAGCCAAGGCCAGGGACAGCCCCAGCATTTT. It specifies CASSQGQGQPQHF.

Remarks on this clone: Mismatch with germline at one junction end may stem from a read error. The chain employs TRBV12-3 or TRBV12-4 and TRBJ2-5, with D maybe TRBD2 (6 bases). There are 12 residues in the CDR3. The CDR3 nucleotides are TGTGCCAGCACCCAAGGGCGGGGCCCCCACCACTTC. Its translation is CASTQGRGPHHF.

This clone was observed many times. This chain connects TRBV6-5 to TRBJ2-7; D perhaps matches TRBD1 (6 bases). The germline V and J ends were trimmed by 4 bases and 5 bases, with 12 bases remaining between them. Germline lookup yields CDR1 MNHEY and CDR2 SVGAGI. The CDR3 length is 13 residues. The CDR3 coding sequence is TGTGCCAGCAGTTCCCTGGGGGCGGACGAGCAGTACTTC. This sequence encodes CASSSLGADEQYF.